This section outlines one T cell receptor (beta chain) sequence together with its context. The CDR3 covers 16 residues. Germline values: CDR1 KGHSH, CDR2 LQKENI. V was clipped by 4 bases and J by 1 base; unmatched bases: 8. 13 Jbeta primers and 60 Vbeta primers were used for the PCR. The repertoire was sequenced with immunoSEQ multiplex PCR; TCRdb's copy has only in-frame clones and lacks some. The profile covers 85,000 to 120,000 clones, with about 70% appearing a single time and around 6.4% taken by the ten largest. The data belong to a study of cytomegalovirus exposure and HLA in healthy donors. V is TRBV18 and J is TRBJ1-1; 8 positions match TRBD1. This sequence originates from a woman between 45 and 60 years old in good health and CMV-seropositive. Sample: PBMCs. CDR3 DNA sequence: TGTGCCAGCTCACGGGACAGGACCCAAGGGAACACTGAAGCTTTCTTT. Protein: CASSRDRTQGNTEAFF.